The 18 T cell receptor beta chains presented below share a single source sample, sequenced in a study of T cell changes during pregnancy in multiple sclerosis. Repertoires were generated with immunoSEQ multiplex PCR, while TCRdb's copy carries only in-frame clones and drops some. The sample has some 59,000 clones, roughly 88% seen once. The sample in question was peripheral blood, obtained in the third trimester of pregnancy. These receptors came from a female donor in good health, enrolled as a control in a pregnancy study.

This clone has more than one count but fewer than ten. The V call is TRBV13, the J call TRBJ1-1; D is undetermined. The CDR3 loop spans 12 amino acids. From germline, CDR1 is PRHDT and CDR2 FYEKMQ (reference sequence). V was clipped by 4 bases and J by 7 bases, with 10 bases between them. The CDR3 DNA reads TGTGCCAGCAGCTCTCTGGCCCTTGAAGCTTTCTTT. Protein: CASSSLALEAFF.

As DNA, the CDR3 is TGTGCCAGCAGCTTGGTAGGGGCTGAGGGCTACACCTTC. Its translation: CASSLVGAEGYTF. The chain carries TRBV5-4 and TRBJ1-2; weak D call: TRBD1 (5 bases). The CDR3 loop spans 13 amino acids. V was pared by 0 bases and J by 8 bases, with 11 bases between. The germline V gene has CDR1 SGHNT and CDR2 YYREEE (reference sequence).

The DNA of the CDR3 is TGCGCCAGCAGCCAAGGTGGTGGCGGGGGCCCCGGGGAGCTGTTTTTT. Protein sequence: CASSQGGGGGPGELFF. The chain links TRBV4-3 to TRBJ2-2; D may be TRBD2 (7 bases). CDR3 length: 16 amino acids. The germline CDR1 and CDR2 sequences are LGHNA and YSLEER. V was cut by 1 base and J by 6 bases, with 15 bases left in between.

The chain carries TRBV30 and TRBJ1-1; D is unresolved. Trimming pared 7 bases from V and 4 bases from J, leaving 10 bases between. The CDR3 is made up of 11 amino acids. Germline-derived CDR1 and CDR2 are GTSNPN and SVGIG (reference sequence). CDR3 sequence: CALTRGTEAFF. The CDR3 bases are TGTGCCTTGACTCGGGGCACTGAAGCTTTCTTT.

A single count supports this clone. The V and J genes are TRBV6-6 and TRBJ2-1; 8 positions match TRBD1. The germline V gene encodes CDR1 MNHNY and CDR2 SVGAGI (reference sequence). V shed 2 bases and J 3 bases; nucleotides not matched to a gene: 3. This CDR3 has 15 amino acids. CDR3 sequence: CASSYVGTGYNEQFF. The CDR3 DNA reads as TGTGCCAGCAGTTACGTGGGGACAGGCTACAATGAGCAGTTCTTC.

V is TRBV5-6 and J is TRBJ2-5; TRBD2 might be the D (6 bases). Trimming cost V 4 bases and J 3 bases, with 10 bases left between them. This CDR3 is 13 amino acids long. Germline CDR1 is SGHDT and CDR2 is YYEEEE. The CDR3 coding sequence is TGTGCCAGCAGCCCACGGGGGAAAGAGACCCAGTACTTC. It specifies CASSPRGKETQYF.

The genes are TRBV27 and TRBJ1-5; no firm D call. CDR1 and CDR2 from the germline V gene are MNHEY and SMNVEV (reference sequence). V was clipped by 3 bases and J by 4 bases, with 4 bases between them. The CDR3 is made up of 12 amino acids. The CDR3 loop reads CASSFLNQPQHF. The CDR3, as DNA: TGTGCCAGCAGTTTCCTGAATCAGCCCCAGCATTTT.

This chain joins TRBV4-3 and TRBJ1-2; D unresolved. CDR1 is LGHNA, CDR2 YSLEER, per germline. V dropped 0 bases and J dropped 4 bases, with 12 bases sitting between them. CDR3 length: 15 amino acids. The CDR3 here is CASSQERQNFYGYTF. Written as DNA, the CDR3 is TGCGCCAGCAGCCAAGAGCGGCAGAACTTCTATGGCTACACCTTC.

V and J are TRBV5-6 and TRBJ2-7; 9 bases match TRBD2. This CDR3 is built from 14 residues. Trimming took 4 bases from V and 3 from J; bases not matched to a gene: 5. Germline lookup yields CDR1 SGHDT and CDR2 YYEEEE. DNA for the CDR3: TGTGCCAGCAGCGGTAGCGGGGGTAACTACGAGCAGTACTTC. This encodes CASSGSGGNYEQYF.

The rearrangement joins TRBV27 to TRBJ1-6; D unclear. Germline CDR1 reads MNHEY; CDR2 reads SMNVEV (reference sequence). Trimming took off 6 bases at V and 3 bases at J, with 6 bases between the two ends. The CDR3 has 13 residues. In nucleotides, the CDR3 is TGTGCCAGCAGGAACAGCTATAATTCACCCCTCCACTTT. This codes for CASRNSYNSPLHF.

The chain couples TRBV11-3 to TRBJ2-7; D perhaps matches TRBD2 (6 bases). V gave up 5 bases and J gave up 4 bases, with 15 bases separating them. The CDR3 extends over 14 amino acids. Germline V lookup: CDR1 SGHNT, CDR2 YENEEA. Written as DNA, the CDR3 is TGTGCCAGCAGCGCCGGAGGGAGATTATACGAGCAGTACTTC. Translating it yields CASSAGGRLYEQYF.

The chain has TRBV5-1 and TRBJ1-1; the D gene is possibly TRBD1 (5 bases). CDR3 length: 15 residues. Looked up from germline, CDR1 is SGHRS and CDR2 is YFSETQ. Trimming pared 2 bases from V and 1 base from J, leaving 12 bases between. The CDR3 DNA reads TGCGCCAGCAGCTTAGAGACAGTTACGAACACTGAAGCTTTCTTT. Encoded protein: CASSLETVTNTEAFF. Complete variable domain (other parts from reference TRBV5-1 and TRBJ1-1): KAGVTQTPRYLIKTRGQQVTLSCSPISGHRSVSWYQQTPGQGLQFLFEYFSETQRNKGNFPGRFSGRQFSNSRSEMNVSTLELGDSALYLCASSLETVTNTEAFFGQGTRLTVV.

V usage is TRBV5-1 and J usage is TRBJ2-1; a possible D gene is TRBD1 (6 bases). This CDR3 contains 14 residues. Looked up from germline, CDR1 is SGHRS and CDR2 is YFSETQ. V was pared by 3 bases and J by 6 bases, with 13 bases between. The CDR3 DNA is TGCGCCAGCAGCTCCCTCGACAGGATCAATGAGCAGTTCTTC. Its translation: CASSSLDRINEQFF.

V usage is TRBV5-4 and J usage is TRBJ2-7, with D perhaps TRBD1 (5 bases). CDR1 is SGHNT and CDR2 is YYREEE in the germline V gene (reference sequence). There are 13 residues in the CDR3. The V and J ends lost 1 base and 2 bases respectively, with 7 bases between them. The CDR3, as DNA: TGTGCCAGCAGCTTGACAGGCCCCTACGAGCAGTACTTC. As protein: CASSLTGPYEQYF.

In its sample, this clone was seen once. The CDR3 spells CATRGTSGNTGELFF. Written as DNA, the CDR3 is TGCGCCACCCGAGGGACTAGCGGAAACACCGGGGAGCTGTTTTTT. The chain recombines TRBV5-1 with TRBJ2-2, with 11 nucleotides matching TRBD2. Looked up from germline, CDR1 is SGHRS and CDR2 is YFSETQ. The CDR3 spans 15 residues. Trimming at V came to 9 bases and at J to 2 bases, leaving 6 bases not matched to a gene.

V and J are TRBV5-6 and TRBJ2-5; perhaps TRBD2 as D (7 bases). The CDR3 totals 14 residues. Germline V lookup: CDR1 SGHDT, CDR2 YYEEEE. V shed 3 bases and J shed 5 bases, with 14 bases lying between them. The CDR3 nucleotides read TGTGCCAGCAGCTCGACGGGGGGCAGGGAGACCCAGTACTTC. Its translation: CASSSTGGRETQYF.

The chain employs TRBV6-1 and TRBJ1-2, with 7 bases fitting TRBD1. From germline, CDR1 is MNHNS and CDR2 SASEGT. The CDR3 loop spans 15 amino acids. V shed 8 bases and J 1 base; nucleotides not matched to a gene: 10. The DNA of the CDR3 is TGTGCCAGCGGGCCCCGGCAGGGGGTTAACTATGGCTACACCTTC. Residues: CASGPRQGVNYGYTF.

The chain is built from TRBV6-6 and TRBJ1-4; TRBD1 agrees at 7 bases. After removal of 6 bases from V and 7 bases from J, the junction contained 11 bases not matched to a gene. This CDR3 is 15 amino acids long. Germline CDR1 is MNHNY and CDR2 is SVGAGI (reference sequence). Here the CDR3 reads CASRSPGAGGEKLFF. CDR3 nucleotides: TGTGCCAGCAGAAGCCCGGGGGCAGGGGGTGAAAAACTGTTTTTT.